The TCR beta chain described here comes from a study of blood T cells in healthy people across ages. Points from the study as a whole: The study lacked donor CMV status, which possibly confounded expanded clonotype changes. The study could not conclusively compare naive and antigen-experienced cells, given its unsorted PBMCs.

The germline V gene has CDR1 SQVTM and CDR2 ANQGSEA. V was cut by 6 bases and J by 3 bases, with 9 bases left in between. The CDR3 runs 12 residues. Remarks on this clonotype: What it binds is not known.

A second PCR, run for roughly 7 to 11 cycles, used a sample-barcoded 5' primer plus a J-beta primer mix. Using its own MiXCR run on the 5' RACE reads, TCRdb lists one record per CDR3 protein. The table shows 1.2 million to 1.5 million distinct CDR3 sequences, with 42% occurring only once. This receptor was obtained from a woman in her late teens or twenties in good health. The chain recombines TRBV29-1 with TRBJ1-5; D might be TRBD1 (5 bases). The specimen sequenced was blood. DNA for the CDR3: TGCAGCGTCACGGGGGTCAATCAGCCCCAGCATTTT. Translating gives CSVTGVNQPQHF.